This T cell receptor (beta chain) was obtained from a study of T-cell memory formation after mild COVID-19. Employing constant-segment primers, 5'RACE generated TCR alpha and TCR beta cDNA libraries bearing sample barcodes and UMIs. TCRdb reprocessed the 5' RACE reads with MiXCR, giving one entry per CDR3 protein. The sample lists around 150,000 distinct CDR3 sequences; around 10% were seen once. Germline CDR1 SGHAT, CDR2 FQNNGV. This CDR3 comprises 14 residues. V was shortened by 2 bases and J by 6 bases, with 13 bases between the two germline ends. This clonotype showed up just a few times. The antigen is undetermined. Findings of the study overall: CD4+ contracting clones were found mainly in CM and EM, and CD8+ ones in EMRA. The authors did not confirm SARS-CoV-2 specificity of second-wave clones peaking day 37.

This receptor was obtained from a man aged 18 to 29 who had mild COVID-19 (a few samples of this study predate the infection). Cell type and time point are not known. V and J are TRBV11-2 and TRBJ1-2; tentative D call: TRBD1 (5 bases). The material sequenced was PBMCs or a T cell subset sorted from them (not recorded which). CDR3 nucleotide sequence: TGTGCCAGCAGCTTAACCACCCCGGGGCATGGCTACACCTTC. Translated: CASSLTTPGHGYTF. Using reference TRBV11-2 and TRBJ1-2 for the parts outside the CDR3, the full variable domain is EAGVAQSPRYKIIEKRQSVAFWCNPISGHATLYWYQQILGQGPKLLIQFQNNGVVDDSQLPKDRFSAERLKGVDSTLKIQPAKLEDSAVYLCASSLTTPGHGYTFGSGTRLTVV.